This T cell receptor beta chain is drawn from a study of CD8+CD57+ T cells in acquired aplastic anemia. On this clonotype itself: Relative to the germline gene, one junction end is altered; a read error may explain this.

Genomic DNA, the template, was used for profiling of the TCR beta VDJ and CDR3. TCRdb re-called the reads through MiXCR, storing one row per CDR3 protein. The sample consists of about 120,000 distinct CDR3 sequences, 55% to 60% of them appearing once. Before being chosen for sequencing, patients had shown CD8+CD57+ cell expansion by flow cytometry. This TCR derives from a human donor with aplastic anemia. Sequencing was done on a sample of sorted CD4+, CD8+, or CD8+CD57+ T cells (not recorded which) from PBMCs.

The CDR3 DNA reads as TGCGCCAGCAGCCAAGACCCAACCTACGAGCAGTACTTC. Protein product: CASSQDPTYEQYF. J is TRBJ2-7 and V is TRBV7-9; no clear D. CDR1 SEHNR and CDR2 FQNEAQ come from the germline V gene (reference sequence). The CDR3 consists of 13 residues.